These T cell receptor beta chains were read from a single sample in a study of T cells in localized non-small cell lung cancer. Using immunoSEQ multiplex PCR, the repertoire was profiled, and TCRdb retains in-frame clones only, with some absent. The repertoire holds about 92,000 clones, with approximately 90% as singletons. The starting material was PBMCs, obtained before any cancer treatment. The receptors were gathered from a woman aged 35-70 years with stage II squamous cell lung carcinoma. Each CDR3 is given with its conserved first and last residue. The order of the fields is V gene, J gene, D gene, clone size, CDR3 length, CDR3 DNA, CDR3 protein. A D gene is named only where the DNA matches it firmly. Size tells how often a clone was seen (once, few, many) or the class of an expanded clone, and some rows leave it out.

>TRBV5-1|TRBJ1-1|.|few|18
TGCGCCAGCAGCTCTGGCCCGACGGGTTTAAGGAGAGGTGATGAAGCTTTCTTT
CASSSGPTGLRRGDEAFF
>TRBV5-4|TRBJ1-3|.|.|15
TGTGCCAGCAGCCTAGATACAGGGTACGGAAACACCATATATTTT
CASSLDTGYGNTIYF
>TRBV9|TRBJ2-7|.|.|14
TGTGCCAGCAGCAACCCCGGGCGGGGTCGTGAGCAGTACTTC
CASSNPGRGREQYF
>TRBV27|TRBJ2-7|TRBD1|.|15
TGTGCCAGCAGGCCTCGGGACAGCCTCCCCTACGAGCAGTACTTC
CASRPRDSLPYEQYF
>TRBV5-1|TRBJ1-2|TRBD1|.|15
TGCGCCAGCAGCTTGGCCGGACAGGGAGGTGGTGGCTACACCTTC
CASSLAGQGGGGYTF
>TRBV19|TRBJ1-1|TRBD1|.|14
TGTGCCAGTGTTAACAGGGGGGCGAACACTGAAGCTTTCTTT
CASVNRGANTEAFF
>TRBV27|TRBJ1-3|TRBD1|.|13
TGTGCCAGCAGTTTTCGCGACAGGGGCACCATATATTTT
CASSFRDRGTIYF
>TRBV5-1|TRBJ2-3|.|.|14
TGCGCCAGCAGCTTGGGGGAGCCGGGAGATACGCAGTATTTT
CASSLGEPGDTQYF
>TRBV30|TRBJ1-1|.|.|12
TGTGCCTCGCTGCGGGGGGGCACTGAAGCTTTCTTT
CASLRGGTEAFF
>TRBV27|TRBJ1-2|.|.|12
TGTGCCAGTCATGACCGGGGAAATGGCTACACCTTC
CASHDRGNGYTF
>TRBV27|TRBJ1-2|TRBD1|once|17
TGTGCCAGCGGCCGAGGTGGACAGGGAGGGAATTTGGATGGCTACACCTTC
CASGRGGQGGNLDGYTF
>TRBV5-1|TRBJ2-5|.|.|11
TGCGCCACCAAGCTAGAAGAGACCCAGTACTTC
CATKLEETQYF